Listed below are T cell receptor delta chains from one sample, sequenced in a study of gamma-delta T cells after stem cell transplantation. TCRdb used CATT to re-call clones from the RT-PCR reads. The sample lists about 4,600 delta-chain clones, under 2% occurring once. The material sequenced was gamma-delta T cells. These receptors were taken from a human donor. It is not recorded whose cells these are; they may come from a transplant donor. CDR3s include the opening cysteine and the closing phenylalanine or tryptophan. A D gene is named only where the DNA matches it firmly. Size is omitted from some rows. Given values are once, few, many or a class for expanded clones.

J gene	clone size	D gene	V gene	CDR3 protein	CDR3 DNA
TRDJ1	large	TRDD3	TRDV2	CACDTVTGGLRTDKLIF	TGTGCCTGTGACACCGTCACTGGGGGATTACGCACCGATAAACTCATCTTT
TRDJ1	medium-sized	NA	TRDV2	CACDTLTNTDKLIF	TGTGCCTGTGACACTCTTACCAACACCGATAAACTCATCTTT
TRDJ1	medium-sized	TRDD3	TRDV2	CACDNLLPPNTGGSYTDKLIF	TGTGCCTGTGACAATCTCCTACCCCCCAATACTGGGGGATCGTACACCGATAAACTCATCTTT
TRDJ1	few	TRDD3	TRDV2	CACDPVLGDTPAGKKLIF	TGTGCCTGTGACCCGGTACTGGGGGATACGCCAGCCGGAAAAAAACTCATCTTT
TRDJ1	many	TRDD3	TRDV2	CACDTLTGGYDTDKLIF	TGTGCCTGTGACACGCTGACTGGGGGATACGACACCGATAAACTCATCTTT
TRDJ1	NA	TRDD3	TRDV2	CACDAILGDTQLYTDKLIF	TGTGCCTGTGACGCCATACTGGGGGATACACAGTTGTACACCGATAAACTCATCTTT
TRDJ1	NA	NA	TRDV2	CACDRIDGDPDKLIF	TGTGCCTGTGACAGAATAGACGGGGACCCCGATAAACTCATCTTT
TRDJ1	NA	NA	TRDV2	CACDTPQGGSLDTDKLIF	TGTGCCTGTGACACCCCCCAGGGGGGTTCCCTGGACACCGATAAACTCATCTTT
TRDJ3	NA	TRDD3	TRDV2	CACDPLAMGDSTWDTRQMFF	TGTGCCTGTGACCCTCTCGCAATGGGGGATAGTACCTGGGACACCCGACAGATGTTTTTC
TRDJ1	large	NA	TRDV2	CACDTWGTDKLIF	TGTGCCTGTGACACCTGGGGCACCGATAAACTCATCTTT
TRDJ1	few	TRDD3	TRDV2	CACDGLLGDSTDKLIF	TGTGCCTGTGACGGGCTACTGGGGGATTCCACCGATAAACTCATCTTT